This TCR beta chain is drawn from a study of identical twins. Broader study findings: Out-of-frame beta chain sequences displayed weaker excess sharing between twins.

This clonotype was counted a few times. Its antigen is unknown. TCRdb recomputed calls from the 5' RACE reads with MiXCR, one row per CDR3 protein. The repertoire includes about 290,000 distinct CDR3 sequences, 8% to 9.5% of them detected once, and approximately 6.6% sits in the top ten. CDR3 length equals 15 residues. The V segment lost 4 bases and the J segment 3 bases; nucleotides outside the gene matches: 9. The germline CDR1 and CDR2 sequences are MNHEY and SVGEGT. In addition, the sample was reused for a study of yellow fever vaccine responses in identical twins. That report adds: Twins showed a vaccine T cell response that reportedly seemed partly convergent, partly personalized.

The chain combines TRBV6-2 or TRBV6-3 with TRBJ2-7, with 7 nucleotides matching TRBD1. The receptor was derived from a woman aged 18-29 years in good health. Input material: CD8+ T cells sorted from blood. This CDR3 reads CASSSDRESLYEQYF. The CDR3 nucleotides read TGTGCCAGCAGTTCCGACAGGGAGTCTCTCTACGAGCAGTACTTC.